These 9 T cell receptor beta chains came from one sample sequenced in a study of blood T cell repertoires in COVID-19. Profiled with immunoSEQ multiplex PCR; TCRdb holds only in-frame clones, not every one. The profile shows tens of thousands of clones, around 87% of them singletons. The sample comprised peripheral blood. The receptor source for this set is an elderly woman with active or convalescent COVID-19.

This CDR3 reads CASSSQPGQGSGNTIYF. The CDR3, as DNA: TGTGCCAGCAGTTCCCAACCGGGACAGGGCTCTGGAAACACCATATATTTT. The chain is built from TRBV28 and TRBJ1-3; TRBD1 aligns across 9 bases. V lost 4 bases, J lost 0 bases, and 7 bases stayed unmatched. The CDR3 spans 17 residues. Per the germline V gene, CDR1 is MDHEN and CDR2 is SYDVKM.

V and J are TRBV5-1 and TRBJ1-1, with D perhaps matching TRBD1 (5 bases). Germline-derived CDR1 and CDR2 are SGHRS and YFSETQ. The germline V and J ends were trimmed by 8 bases and 0 bases, with 8 bases remaining between them. CDR3 length: 12 residues. CDR3 bases: TGCGCCAGTAAAGGGGTGAACACTGAAGCTTTCTTT. Translating it yields CASKGVNTEAFF.

V gene TRBV4-3 combines with J gene TRBJ2-1; D is unclear. The length of the CDR3 is 16 residues. Germline CDR1 is LGHNA and CDR2 is YSLEER. V lost 1 base, J lost 0 bases, and 10 bases lay in between. CDR3 bases: TGCGCCAGCAGCCAAGTCGGTAGAAGCTCCTACAATGAGCAGTTCTTC. Translated: CASSQVGRSSYNEQFF.

The genes are TRBV3-1 (or the pseudogene TRBV3-2) and TRBJ2-5, with 9 nucleotides matching TRBD2. V gave up 3 bases and J gave up 2 bases; unmatched junction bases: 13. Germline values: CDR1 LGHDT, CDR2 YNNKEL (reference sequence). The CDR3 covers 18 residues. The CDR3 loop is CASSQAQGFLAGQETQYF. The CDR3 DNA is TGTGCCAGCAGCCAGGCGCAAGGTTTCCTAGCGGGGCAAGAGACCCAGTACTTC.

This chain links TRBV11-3 with TRBJ2-3; perhaps TRBD2 as D (5 bases). V lost 5 bases to trimming and J lost 4 bases, with 7 bases between them. The length of the CDR3 is 12 residues. The germline gives CDR1 SGHNT, CDR2 YENEEA. CDR3 DNA sequence: TGTGCCAGCAGCGGAGGTTCAGATACGCAGTATTTT. Encoded protein: CASSGGSDTQYF. Together with reference TRBV11-3 and TRBJ2-3, the CDR3 gives the full variable domain: EAGVVQSPRYKIIEKKQPVAFWCNPISGHNTLYWYLQNLGQGPELLIRYENEEAVDDSQLPKDRFSAERLKGVDSTLKIQPAELGDSAVYLCASSGGSDTQYFGPGTRLTVL.

This chain connects TRBV7-2 to TRBJ2-5; maybe TRBD2 (5 bases). V lost 4 bases and J lost 2, with 11 bases in between. Germline CDR1 and CDR2: SGHTA and FQGNSA. The CDR3 runs 14 residues. The CDR3 nucleotides read TGTGCCAGCAGCTCCCCGCCGGGGCAAGAGACCCAGTACTTC. Translation: CASSSPPGQETQYF. Full variable domain (missing parts from reference TRBV7-2 and TRBJ2-5): GAGVSQSPSNKVTEKGKDVELRCDPISGHTALYWYRQSLGQGLEFLIYFQGNSAPDKSGLPSDRFSAERTGGSVSTLTIQRTQQEDSAVYLCASSSPPGQETQYFGPGTRLLVL.

This chain connects TRBV7-2 to TRBJ2-7; TRBD2 matches 8 bases. This CDR3 comprises 16 residues. Germline V gene lookup returns CDR1 SGHTA and CDR2 FQGNSA. V was pared by 5 bases and J by 3 bases, with 12 bases of the junction left unmatched. The CDR3 spells CASSATASGYSYEQYF. Here the CDR3 DNA reads TGTGCCAGCAGCGCCACTGCTAGCGGGTATAGCTACGAGCAGTACTTC. Complete variable domain (other parts from reference TRBV7-2 and TRBJ2-7): GAGVSQSPSNKVTEKGKDVELRCDPISGHTALYWYRQSLGQGLEFLIYFQGNSAPDKSGLPSDRFSAERTGGSVSTLTIQRTQQEDSAVYLCASSATASGYSYEQYFGPGTRLTVT.

The chain uses TRBV30 and TRBJ1-2; D may be TRBD1 (5 bases). This CDR3 region has 13 residues. Trimming shortened V by 4 bases and J by 4 bases, and 13 bases separated the two germline ends. Germline assignment: CDR1 GTSNPN and CDR2 SVGIG (reference sequence). The CDR3 nucleotides read TGTGCCTGGACACGGGGGGGTCCCTATGGCTACACCTTC. The encoded protein is CAWTRGGPYGYTF.

The genes are TRBV2 and TRBJ2-5; 14 bases agree with TRBD2. Per germline, CDR1 SNHLY and CDR2 FYNNEI. Trimming removed 6 bases from V and 6 bases from J; junction bases left unmatched: 12. CDR3 length: 17 amino acids. Here the CDR3 reads CASRTGTSGGPTKTQYF. In DNA form, the CDR3 reads TGTGCCAGCAGGACGGGGACTAGCGGGGGCCCCACGAAGACCCAGTACTTC. Drawing the rest from reference TRBV2 and TRBJ2-5, the complete variable domain is EPEVTQTPSHQVTQMGQEVILRCVPISNHLYFYWYRQILGQKVEFLVSFYNNEISEKSEIFDDQFSVERPDGSNFTLKIRSTKLEDSAMYFCASRTGTSGGPTKTQYFGPGTRLLVL.